The source of this T cell receptor beta chain is a study of T-cell memory formation after mild COVID-19 (dated by TCRdb to about 2021). Background for the entire study: TCR sequence clusters from the two donors were largely donor specific. T-cell clones expanding and contracting after mild COVID-19 in a couple of donors were tracked by longitudinal TCRalpha and TCRbeta repertoire sequencing. The cohort comprised two young, previously healthy adult volunteers, one female and one male.

Overall study outcomes, separate from this receptor: Some responding clones were detected in pre-infection memory, which suggested that pre-existing cross-reactive memory T cells had joined the SARS-CoV-2 response. Only a couple of mild cases were covered by the study, and larger cohorts that include severe cases with pre-infection samples were considered necessary. SARS-CoV-2 specificity of the second-wave clones peaking on day 37 was not confirmed. Contracting CD4+ clones were located mainly in the CM and EM memory subsets, whereas CD8+ clones were found to be enriched in EMRA. Clones that contracted from day 15 to 85 showed balanced CD4/CD8 phenotypes, whereas a second wave of clones that expanded from day 15 to 37 leaned towards CD4+.

For this chain, trimming is 5 bases at the V end and 3 bases at the J end, and the number of junction bases without a gene match is 5. Its CDR3 holds 14 amino acids, cysteine through phenylalanine. This entry keeps only the CDR3 DNA: 42 bases, framed from base 1. The germline V gene (reference sequence) yields SEHNR for CDR1 and FQNEAQ for CDR2. PBMCs were isolated by Ficoll-Paque density gradient centrifugation. For this clonotype: Its antigen is not yet known. Nothing much larger sits one base from this clone, and base qualities are not available.

This sample was sequenced with an Illumina NovaSeq 6000. TCRalpha and TCRbeta cDNA libraries were built by 5'RACE with constant-segment primers, adding sample barcodes and unique molecular identifiers. RNA was extracted from every sample with Trizol reagent. Amplification of the libraries took two PCR steps, and the second step added a second sample barcode plus Illumina TruSeq adapters. Libraries were sequenced on an Illumina NovaSeq with 2 x 150 bp paired-end reads. The original pipeline was this. The reads were demultiplexed and collapsed into UMI-guided consensus sequences using migec v1.2.7. With mixcr v2.1.11, UMI consensuses were aligned to TRA and TRB V and J templates and assembled into clonotypes. A clonotype was counted as expanded or contracted only when both edgeR and NoisET called the clonotype significant, with the noise models trained on biological replicates. For edgeR calls, the thresholds were a false discovery rate-adjusted p below 0.01 and a log2 fold-change of 1. PCA with hierarchical clustering of max-normalized trajectories of the 1000 most abundant clonotypes was used as exploratory dynamics analysis. Separately sequenced CD4+ and CD8+ repertoires were used to assign the CD4 or CD8 phenotype of responding clones. TCRdb passed the public sequencing reads through fastp at Q25 and MiXCR, retaining productive beta sequences. Each record represents a unique CDR3 protein, reported with the most common genes and DNA among its rows. Here the V and J calls rest on TCRdb's processing, not on the authors' analysis. A total of hundreds of thousands of distinct CDR3 sequences appear in this sample, around a quarter of them only once. The ten top clones hold around 12% of the sample.

The clonotype originates from an adult woman who had mild COVID-19 (a few samples of this study predate the infection). The sample titles of this study are shuffled in the database, so cell type and time point are left out; the donor was told from shared clones. Sequencing was carried out using PBMCs or a T cell subset sorted from them (not recorded which). The rearrangement combines TRBV7-9 with TRBJ1-1, with 8 central nucleotides matching TRBD1. The CDR3 protein: CASSLTGEDTEAFF. In nucleotide form, the sequence is TGTGCCAGCAGCCTGACAGGGGAGGACACTGAAGCTTTCTTT. The CDR3, completed at both ends by the reference TRBV7-9 and TRBJ1-1 genes, gives the full variable domain DTGVSQNPRHKITKRGQNVTFRCDPISEHNRLYWYRQTLGQGPEFLTYFQNEAQLEKSRLLSDRFSAERPKGSFSTLEIQRTEQGDSAMYLCASSLTGEDTEAFFGQGTRLTVV.